This entry describes one T cell receptor (beta chain). What it binds is not known. This sample is part of a study of cytomegalovirus exposure and HLA in healthy donors. This CDR3 has 14 residues. CDR1 and CDR2 from the germline V gene are MGHDK and SYGVNS. V was cut by 2 bases and J by 9 bases, with 14 bases left in between. It was with 60 Vbeta and 13 Jbeta primers that the PCR ran. The method was immunoSEQ multiplex PCR; TCRdb's version includes in-frame clones alone and lacks a portion of them. Across 100,000 to 150,000 clones, the top ten clones capture 1.6% of the sample. General observations from the study: One later analysis reportedly identified an Asian-associated ancestry cluster that showed fewer N-insertions than the roughly 600-donor mean. Reportedly, TCR beta sequences accurately predicted HLA-A and HLA-B alleles in most subjects. TCR beta chains associated with HLA were, in a later analysis, more clonally expanded than equally common others. TRBV6-2, TRBV6-3 and some other V segments were excluded as indistinguishable.

This chain joins TRBV25-1 and TRBJ1-5; unclear D gene. The sequencing sample was made of PBMCs. The source of this sequence is a woman in her thirties or forties in good health and CMV-seropositive. CDR3: CASSEGSGSSPQHF. The DNA of the CDR3 is TGTGCCAGCAGTGAAGGTTCAGGTAGTTCGCCCCAGCATTTT.